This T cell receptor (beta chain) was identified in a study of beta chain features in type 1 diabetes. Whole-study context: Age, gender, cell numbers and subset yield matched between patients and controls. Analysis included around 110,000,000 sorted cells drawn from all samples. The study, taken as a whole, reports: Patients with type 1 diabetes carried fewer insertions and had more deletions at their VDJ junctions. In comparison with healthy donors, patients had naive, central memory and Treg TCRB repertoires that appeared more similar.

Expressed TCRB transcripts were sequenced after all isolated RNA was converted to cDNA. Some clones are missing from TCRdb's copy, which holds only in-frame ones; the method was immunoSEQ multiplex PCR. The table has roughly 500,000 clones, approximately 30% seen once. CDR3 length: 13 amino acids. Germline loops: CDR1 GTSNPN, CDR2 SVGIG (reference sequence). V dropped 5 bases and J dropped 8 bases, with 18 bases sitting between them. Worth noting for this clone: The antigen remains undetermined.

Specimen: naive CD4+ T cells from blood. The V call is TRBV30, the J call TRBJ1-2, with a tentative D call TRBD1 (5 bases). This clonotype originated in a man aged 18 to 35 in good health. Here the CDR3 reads CAWAPTAMRGYTF. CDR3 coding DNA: TGTGCCTGGGCCCCGACAGCGATGCGGGGCTACACCTTC.